These 26 T cell receptor beta chains came from one sample sequenced in a study of blood T cell repertoires in COVID-19. The method was immunoSEQ multiplex PCR; TCRdb's version includes in-frame clones alone and lacks a portion of them. The sample has 95,000 to 150,000 clones, 74% seen once. The sample taken for sequencing was peripheral blood. These receptors originate from a man aged 55 to 70 with acute or convalescent COVID-19.

A few counts support this clone. The chain combines TRBV11-2 with TRBJ1-1; 7 nucleotides agree with TRBD1. The CDR3 sequence is 16 residues long. V lost 4 bases and J lost 0; bases outside the gene matches: 8. CDR1 is SGHAT and CDR2 is FQNNGV in the germline V gene. CDR3 in amino acids: CASSSGQPALNTEAFF. CDR3 DNA: TGTGCCAGCAGCTCGGGACAGCCAGCTTTGAACACTGAAGCTTTCTTT.

This clone was seen many times. The genes are TRBV2 and TRBJ1-4, with 7 bases matching TRBD1. This CDR3 has 14 amino acids. The germline V gene has CDR1 SNHLY and CDR2 FYNNEI. V lost 6 bases, J lost 8 bases, and 9 bases stayed unmatched. This chain's CDR3 is CASRQGTVLEKLFF. The CDR3 DNA sequence: TGTGCCAGCAGGCAGGGGACAGTGCTCGAAAAACTGTTTTTT.

In this sample, this clone turned up many times. The chain has TRBV10-3 and TRBJ2-7; 10 nucleotides agree with TRBD2. Trimming took 5 bases from V and 3 from J; bases not matched to a gene: 4. The CDR3 covers 14 residues. Looked up from germline, CDR1 is ENHRY and CDR2 is SYGVKD. CDR3 DNA: TGTGCCATCAGTCGGACTAGCGGCAACTACGAGCAGTACTTC. Translating it yields CAISRTSGNYEQYF.

In regard to this clone: Germline is not matched at one junction end, which may reflect a read error. V gene TRBV2 combines with J gene TRBJ1-5; TRBD1 aligns across 9 bases. This CDR3 comprises 16 residues. CDR1 and CDR2 (germline): SNHLY, FYNNEI. CDR3 in amino acids: CASSSTGGEFYQAQHF. The CDR3 nucleotides read TGTGCCAGCAGTTCCACAGGGGGCGAATTTTATCAGGCCCAGCATTTT.

This clone was detected a few times. J is TRBJ1-5 and V is TRBV7-8, with 7 bases matching TRBD1. The CDR3 has 15 residues. CDR1 SGHVS and CDR2 FQNEAQ come from the germline V gene. The V segment lost 2 bases and the J segment 4 bases; nucleotides outside the gene matches: 5. The CDR3 sequence is CASSLTDRANQPQHF. CDR3 sequence (DNA): TGTGCCAGCAGCTTAACAGACAGGGCAAATCAGCCCCAGCATTTT.

The chain uses TRBV5-6 and TRBJ2-5, with D maybe TRBD2 (6 bases). CDR3 length equals 14 residues. Germline-derived CDR1 and CDR2 are SGHDT and YYEEEE. V gave up 0 bases and J gave up 5 bases, with 11 bases separating them. The CDR3 region has the DNA TGTGCCAGCAGCTTGGAGGGCCGGGGGGAGACCCAGTACTTC. Its translation: CASSLEGRGETQYF.

There are a few counts of this clone. The chain recombines TRBV19 with TRBJ1-2; no clear D gene. Germline-derived CDR1 and CDR2 are LNHDA and SQIVND (reference sequence). V lost 4 bases and J 8 bases, leaving 8 bases between the germline ends. The CDR3 contains 11 residues. CDR3 DNA: TGTGCCAGTAGTACCCCCTTGGGCTACACCTTC. Protein: CASSTPLGYTF.

This clone was seen a few times. V usage is TRBV28 and J usage is TRBJ1-5, with TRBD1 matching over 9 bases. The V gene's germline CDR1 is MDHEN and CDR2 SYDVKM. J gave up 8 bases and V 5 bases, and 4 bases lay outside the gene matches. CDR3 size: 13 residues. CDR3 in amino acids: CASSGTGRKPQHF. DNA of the CDR3: TGTGCCAGCAGTGGGACAGGGCGCAAGCCCCAGCATTTT. The variable domain in full, with the rest retrieved from reference TRBV28 and TRBJ1-5, is DVKVTQSSRYLVKRTGEKVFLECVQDMDHENMFWYRQDPGLGLRLIYFSYDVKMKEKGDIPEGYSVSREKKERFSLILESASTNQTSMYLCASSGTGRKPQHFGDGTRLSIL.

This clone appeared a few times. The chain recombines TRBV5-1 with TRBJ2-7, with TRBD2 matching over 8 bases. This CDR3 has 14 amino acids. After removal of 4 bases from V and 0 bases from J, the junction contained 3 bases not matched to a gene. CDR1 and CDR2 from the germline V gene are SGHRS and YFSETQ. As DNA, the CDR3 is TGCGCCAGCAGCCAAGCGGGGGACTCCTACGAGCAGTACTTC. Its protein is CASSQAGDSYEQYF.

This sequence joins TRBV28 and TRBJ1-5; D perhaps matches TRBD1 (5 bases). There are 14 residues in the CDR3. In germline, CDR1 is MDHEN, CDR2 SYDVKM. Trimming cost V 3 bases and J 4 bases, with 10 bases left between them. For the CDR3, the DNA is TGTGCCAGCAGTTTGTGGGGGGAAAATCAGCCCCAGCATTTT. It codes for CASSLWGENQPQHF.

The chain joins TRBV30 to TRBJ1-5; TRBD1 aligns across 7 bases. CDR3 size: 17 residues. The trim removed 0 bases at V and 0 bases at J, leaving 8 bases unmatched. CDR1 GTSNPN and CDR2 SVGIG come from the germline V gene (reference sequence). The CDR3 region has the DNA TGTGCCTGGAGTGTAGGCAGGGGGGTATCTAGCAATCAGCCCCAGCATTTT. It specifies CAWSVGRGVSSNQPQHF.

The V gene is TRBV6-5, the J gene TRBJ1-1; possible D gene TRBD1, 6 bases. The V and J ends lost 6 bases and 6 bases respectively, with 17 bases between them. CDR3 length: 14 amino acids. Per germline, CDR1 MNHEY and CDR2 SVGAGI. The CDR3 spells CASRGWDNLAEAFF. The CDR3 DNA follows: TGTGCCAGCAGAGGTTGGGACAATTTGGCTGAAGCTTTCTTT.

The table lists this clone with a few counts. The CDR3 DNA is TGTGCCGTTCAGGGGGTCGCAAGGGAGCTGTTTTTT. Protein sequence: CAVQGVARELFF. The chain uses TRBV19 and TRBJ2-2, with 7 positions matching TRBD1. The ends lost 11 bases at V and 9 bases at J; junction bases unmatched: 9. In germline, CDR1 is LNHDA, CDR2 SQIVND (reference sequence). The CDR3 contains 12 residues.

The chain carries TRBV29-1 and TRBJ1-5; TRBD1 matches 9 bases. Trimming removed 4 bases from V and 7 bases from J; junction bases left unmatched: 5. This CDR3 has 13 residues. Germline CDR1 SQVTM, CDR2 ANQGSEA. CDR3 protein: CSVGQGQGQPQHF. The CDR3 DNA reads TGCAGCGTTGGCCAGGGACAGGGCCAGCCCCAGCATTTT. The full variable domain, rest sourced from reference TRBV29-1 and TRBJ1-5, is SAVISQKPSRDICQRGTSLTIQCQVDSQVTMMFWYRQQPGQSLTLIATANQGSEATYESGFVIDKFPISRPNLTFSTLTVSNMSPEDSSIYLCSVGQGQGQPQHFGDGTRLSIL.

This chain uses TRBV9 with TRBJ1-6; D not resolved. The CDR3 totals 13 residues. V shed 0 bases and J shed 7 bases, with 5 bases lying between them. Germline V gene sequence: CDR1 SGDLS, CDR2 YYNGEE. The CDR3 reads CASSVAGNSPLHF. The CDR3 coding sequence is TGTGCCAGCAGCGTAGCCGGGAATTCACCCCTCCACTTT.

This clone was seen only a few times. This chain connects TRBV7-9 to TRBJ1-1; TRBD1 might be the D (5 bases). Trimming shortened V by 5 bases and J by 3 bases, and 13 bases separated the two germline ends. The CDR3 is 14 amino acids. Germline lookup yields CDR1 SEHNR and CDR2 FQNEAQ (reference sequence). The CDR3 reads CASSLYGRDTEAFF. The CDR3 DNA sequence: TGTGCCAGCAGCCTGTATGGCAGGGACACTGAAGCTTTCTTT.

The chain employs TRBV27 and TRBJ1-3; D is perhaps TRBD1 (5 bases). Trimming removed 5 bases from V and 0 bases from J, with 8 bases in between. The CDR3 runs to 14 residues. The germline V gene has CDR1 MNHEY and CDR2 SMNVEV (reference sequence). As DNA, the CDR3 is TGTGCCAGCAGTACAGGTGGCTCTGGAAACACCATATATTTT. This sequence encodes CASSTGGSGNTIYF.

The chain joins TRBV30 to TRBJ1-4; TRBD1 matches 7 bases. V lost 2 bases to trimming and J lost 7 bases; unmatched junction nucleotides: 4. Germline CDR1 is GTSNPN and CDR2 is SVGIG (reference sequence). The CDR3 sequence is 13 residues long. CDR3 in DNA: TGTGCCTGGAGTCACGACAGGGCTGAAAAACTGTTTTTT. Translating gives CAWSHDRAEKLFF. The complete variable domain, with remaining parts taken from reference TRBV30 and TRBJ1-4, reads SQTIHQWPATLVQPVGSPLSLECTVEGTSNPNLYWYRQAAGRGLQLLFYSVGIGQISSEVPQNLSASRPQDRQFILSSKKLLLSDSGFYLCAWSHDRAEKLFFGSGTQLSVL.

This clone was observed a single time. This chain joins TRBV4-1 and TRBJ2-7, with TRBD2 identical over 10 bases. V was pared by 0 bases and J by 2 bases, with 7 bases of the junction left unmatched. The CDR3 length is 17 residues. Germline V gives CDR1 MGHRA, CDR2 YSYEKL. The CDR3 DNA reads TGCGCCAGCAGCCAAGATCACGGACTAGCGGTGGCCTACGAGCAGTACTTC. Amino acids: CASSQDHGLAVAYEQYF.

The chain carries TRBV3-1 (or the pseudogene TRBV3-2) and TRBJ1-1; a weak D match, TRBD1 (5 bases). The CDR3 is 14 amino acids. From germline, CDR1 is LGHDT and CDR2 YNNKEL (reference sequence). Trimming took off 5 bases at V and 5 bases at J, with 15 bases between the two ends. The CDR3 sequence: CASSVPGGVTEAFF. The CDR3 nucleotides are TGTGCCAGCAGCGTGCCTGGAGGGGTTACTGAAGCTTTCTTT.

This rearrangement joins TRBV2 to TRBJ1-1; D not resolved. The CDR3 contains 14 residues. Per germline, CDR1 SNHLY and CDR2 FYNNEI. V was trimmed by 4 bases and J by 5 bases, leaving 14 bases between them. CDR3 nucleotide sequence: TGTGCCAGCAGTGGATTTGAGCTCAGGACTGAAGCTTTCTTT. It specifies CASSGFELRTEAFF.

The chain has TRBV7-7 and TRBJ2-1, with 7 bases identical to TRBD1. The CDR3 consists of 14 residues. CDR1 is SSHAT and CDR2 is FNYEAQ in the germline V gene (reference sequence). V shed 2 bases, J shed 8 bases, and the junction held 6 bases outside the gene matches. The CDR3 here is CASSLQTGFDEQFF. Written as DNA, the CDR3 is TGTGCCAGCAGCTTACAGACAGGGTTCGATGAGCAGTTCTTC.

The chain links TRBV5-1 to TRBJ2-6; 7 bases match TRBD1. The CDR3 runs to 19 residues. V shed 4 bases, J shed 0 bases, and the junction held 13 bases outside the gene matches. Germline V CDR1 and CDR2: SGHRS, YFSETQ. The CDR3 region is CASSPRPGQSTSGANVLTF. The CDR3 DNA is TGCGCCAGCAGCCCGAGGCCGGGACAGTCAACCTCTGGGGCCAACGTCCTGACTTTC.

The CDR3 protein is CASSIADRVQYGYTF. The CDR3 DNA is TGTGCCAGTAGTATAGCCGACAGGGTGCAGTATGGCTACACCTTC. The V call is TRBV19, the J call TRBJ1-2; 7 bases are shared with TRBD1. CDR1 is LNHDA, CDR2 SQIVND, per germline (reference sequence). J gave up 5 bases and V 1 base, and 7 bases lay outside the gene matches. The CDR3 is made up of 15 amino acids.

The chain uses TRBV3-1 (or the pseudogene TRBV3-2) and TRBJ1-5; maybe TRBD1 (5 bases). The length of the CDR3 is 12 residues. Germline V lookup: CDR1 LGHDT, CDR2 YNNKEL (reference sequence). The ends were cut back, 6 bases at V and 2 bases at J, with 5 bases in the middle. The DNA of the CDR3 is TGTGCCAGCAGACAGGGCAATCAGCCCCAGCATTTT. Protein: CASRQGNQPQHF.

This clone has only a few counts. This chain joins TRBV11-3 and TRBJ1-6; D may be TRBD1 (5 bases). This CDR3 has 16 residues. Germline V CDR1 and CDR2: SGHNT, YENEEA. V gave up 5 bases and J gave up 6 bases, with 17 bases separating them. In DNA, the CDR3 is TGTGCCAGCAGCAGCCGCGGGGGTCAGGGTAATTCACCCCTCCACTTT. It specifies CASSSRGGQGNSPLHF.